This T cell receptor (beta chain) was found in a study of blood T cell repertoires in COVID-19. In the study overall: COVID-19 samples from acute and convalescent phases originated in the United States, Italy and Spain.

The repertoire was sequenced with immunoSEQ multiplex PCR; TCRdb's copy has only in-frame clones and lacks some. The data contain about 190,000 clones, approximately 80% of them singletons. Only a few counts were recorded for this clone. This receptor was obtained from a woman aged 50 to 60 with acute or convalescent COVID-19. Material: peripheral blood.

This chain's CDR3 is CATRRAGETDTQYF. Written as DNA, the CDR3 is TGTGCCACCCGAAGGGCCGGGGAGACAGATACGCAGTATTTT. The chain carries TRBV19 and TRBJ2-3, with D perhaps TRBD2 (5 bases). Germline V gene lookup returns CDR1 LNHDA and CDR2 SQIVND (reference sequence). Trimming shortened V by 10 bases and J by 3 bases, and 17 bases separated the two germline ends. The CDR3 is made up of 14 amino acids.